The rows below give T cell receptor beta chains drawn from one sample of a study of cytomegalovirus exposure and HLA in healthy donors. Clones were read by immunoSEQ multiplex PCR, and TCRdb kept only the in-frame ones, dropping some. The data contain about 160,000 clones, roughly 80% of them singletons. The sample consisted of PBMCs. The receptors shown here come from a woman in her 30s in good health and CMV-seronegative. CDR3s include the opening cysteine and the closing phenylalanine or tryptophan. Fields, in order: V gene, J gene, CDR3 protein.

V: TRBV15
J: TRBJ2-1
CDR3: CATSREQRGYEQFF

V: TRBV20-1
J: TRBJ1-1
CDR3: CSASRSLEAFF

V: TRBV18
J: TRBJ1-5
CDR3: CASSGQGNQPQHF

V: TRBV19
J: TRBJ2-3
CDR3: CASRSALRSTDTQYF

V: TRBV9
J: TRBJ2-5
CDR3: CASSIGVAETQYF

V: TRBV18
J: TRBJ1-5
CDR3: CASSPTQGEQPQHF

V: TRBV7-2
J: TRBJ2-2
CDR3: CASSFGQGFTGELFF

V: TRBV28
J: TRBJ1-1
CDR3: CASSLRQGARAFF

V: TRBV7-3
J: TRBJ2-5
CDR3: CASSPGLAGSETQYF

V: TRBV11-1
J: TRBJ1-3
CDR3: CASSYQGARTIYF

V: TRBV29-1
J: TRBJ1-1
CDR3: CSVVALGEKTFF

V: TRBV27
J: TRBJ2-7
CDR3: CASSLTTGTEQYF

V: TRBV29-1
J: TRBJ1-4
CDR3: CSVQTGGADEKLFF

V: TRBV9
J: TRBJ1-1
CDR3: CASSLGGRMNTEAFF

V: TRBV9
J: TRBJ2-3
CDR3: CASSVASGGAWTDTQYF

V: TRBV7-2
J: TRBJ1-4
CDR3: CASSLGPTGVMLGNEKLFF

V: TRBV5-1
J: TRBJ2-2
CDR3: CASSERVNTGELFF

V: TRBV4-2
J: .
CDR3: CASSQGWGPYEQYF

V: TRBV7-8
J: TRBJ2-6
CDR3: CASSPSGYGANVLTF

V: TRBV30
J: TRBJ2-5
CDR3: CAGRGGVETQYF

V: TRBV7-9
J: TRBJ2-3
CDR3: CASSHTDTQYF

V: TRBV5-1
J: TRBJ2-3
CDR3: CASSTGGGAVDTQYF

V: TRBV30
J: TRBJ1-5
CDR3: CAWGTGGDQPQHF

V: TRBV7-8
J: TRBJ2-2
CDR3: CASSLVSGSPAGELFF